The T cell receptor (beta chain) described here comes from a study of blood T cell repertoires in COVID-19. Enrolled through a virtual design, the participants were between roughly 18 and 90 years of age and came from fewer than 30 US areas. Participants' reported clinical history set cohort assignment. In the study's own analysis: It was from reference gene primer amplification that nucleated cell counts were estimated. Assay used: immunoSEQ multiplex PCR; TCRdb lists only in-frame clones, some missing. V, J and clone size derive from that table, while D and trimming were established from the DNA sequence. In the table there are under 450,000 clones, more than 75% of which are singletons. CDR3 length: 13 amino acids. Trimming shortened V by 2 bases and J by 8 bases, and 12 bases separated the two germline ends. The germline V gene encodes CDR1 SNHLY and CDR2 FYNNEI.

The sequenced sample consisted of PBMCs or T cells enriched from blood (not recorded which). This chain uses TRBV2 with TRBJ1-2; tentatively, D is TRBD1 (6 bases). The clonotype comes from a man younger than 40 who had recovered from COVID-19. CDR3 nucleotide sequence: TGTGCCAGCAGTGAAAACAGGGCCCTCGGCTACACCTTC. Translated: CASSENRALGYTF. Full variable domain (missing parts from reference TRBV2 and TRBJ1-2): EPEVTQTPSHQVTQMGQEVILRCVPISNHLYFYWYRQILGQKVEFLVSFYNNEISEKSEIFDDQFSVERPDGSNFTLKIRSTKLEDSAMYFCASSENRALGYTFGSGTRLTVV.